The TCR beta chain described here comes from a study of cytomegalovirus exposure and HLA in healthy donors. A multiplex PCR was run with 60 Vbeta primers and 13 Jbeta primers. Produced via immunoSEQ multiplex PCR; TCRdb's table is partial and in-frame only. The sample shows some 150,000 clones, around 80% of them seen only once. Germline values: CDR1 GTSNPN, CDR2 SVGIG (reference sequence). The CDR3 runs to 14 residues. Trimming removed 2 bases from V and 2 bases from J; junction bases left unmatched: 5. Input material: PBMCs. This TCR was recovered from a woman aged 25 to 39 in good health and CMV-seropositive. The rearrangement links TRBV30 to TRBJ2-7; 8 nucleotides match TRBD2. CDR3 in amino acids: CAWSKEREPYEQYF. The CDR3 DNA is TGTGCCTGGAGTAAAGAGCGGGAGCCCTACGAGCAGTACTTC.